The clone carrying this T cell receptor beta chain was observed at least ten times. As yet, its antigen is unknown. Preparation of TCR beta libraries was done by quantitative 5'-RACE with molecular barcodes. TCRdb used MiXCR to reprocess the 5' RACE reads, holding one entry per CDR3 protein. The sample yields 150,000 to 200,000 distinct CDR3 sequences, 10% to 15% seen once. This sample was taken from a study of CD8 T cells in ankylosing spondylitis. V lost 0 bases to trimming and J lost 5 bases; unmatched junction nucleotides: 8. This CDR3 is 16 amino acids long. Looked up from germline, CDR1 is MNHEY and CDR2 is SVGAGI. Study results and caveats: Characteristic, it appeared, of ankylosing spondylitis blood was a TCR beta motif of seven or eight highly homologous variants. Enrichment of disease-linked clones was reportedly significant in matched ankylosing spondylitis synovial fluid.

The source of this sequence is a female donor with ankylosing spondylitis or in good health (not recorded which). The rearrangement uses TRBV6-5 and TRBJ2-5; TRBD2 aligns across 8 bases. The sample was blood, either unsorted or a sorted T cell fraction (not recorded which). The CDR3 DNA is TGTGCCAGCAGTTACTCCTCATTAAGCGGGAGTGAGACCCAGTACTTC. This translates into CASSYSSLSGSETQYF.